This T cell receptor (beta chain) was captured by sequencing in a study of OX40 agonist ivuxolimab in advanced cancers. The study's findings and limits: At 0.1 to 3.0 mg/kg, clonal expansion of CD4+ and CD8+ blood T cells had occurred by week 6.

The V and J ends lost 1 base and 5 bases respectively, with 8 bases between them. Germline V gene data show CDR1 as SEHNR and CDR2 as FQNEAQ (reference sequence). This CDR3 contains 13 residues. As concerns this clone: Its antigen remains unknown.

The protocol was immunoSEQ multiplex PCR, while the TCRdb copy is restricted to in-frame clones and leaves out a portion. This sample has around 79,000 clones, with about 89% found just once. The receptor's source is an adult with an advanced solid tumor such as melanoma, head and neck, liver or kidney cancer. The sample consisted of CD4+ or CD8+ T cells sorted from blood, taken in a trial of the OX40 agonist ivuxolimab. The J gene is TRBJ2-5, the V gene TRBV7-9; weak D call: TRBD1 (6 bases). CDR3 protein: CASSLGGRETQYF. CDR3 bases: TGTGCCAGCAGCTTAGGGGGGCGGGAGACCCAGTACTTC.